This passage covers 20 T cell receptor beta chains from one sample sequenced in a study of vaccination effects on CD4 cells after COVID-19. These receptors have no identified antigens. Sequencing followed a ViraFEST assay step that expanded antigen-specific CD4+ T cells with viral peptide pools. Isolating CD4+ T cells followed less than 12 days of culture. Some clones are missing from TCRdb's copy, which holds only in-frame ones; the method was immunoSEQ multiplex PCR. The sample lists approximately 11,000 clones, approximately 74% occurring once. Material: CD4+ T cells from PBMCs cultured with HCoV-229E spike peptides, obtained before COVID-19 vaccination. The receptors were sampled from a human donor who received a COVID-19 vaccine.

In the case of this clone: Distinct nucleotide sequences in the sample also encode this CDR3. The chain recombines TRBV18 with TRBJ2-5; D gene uncertain. Trimming took 3 bases from V and 2 from J, leaving 1 base between them. The CDR3 loop spans 11 amino acids. In germline, CDR1 is KGHSH, CDR2 LQKENI. CDR3 nucleotides: TGTGCCAGCTCACCGCAAGAGACCCAGTACTTC. This gives the protein CASSPQETQYF.

CDR3 protein: CASRLATGRTNEKLFF. In nucleotides, the CDR3 is TGTGCCAGCCGGCTCGCGACAGGGAGAACTAATGAAAAACTGTTTTTT. The rearrangement joins TRBV3-1 (or the pseudogene TRBV3-2) to TRBJ1-4; 7 bases map to TRBD1. This CDR3 spans 16 amino acids. Germline assignment: CDR1 LGHDT and CDR2 YNNKEL (reference sequence). V lost 8 bases to trimming and J lost 1 base; unmatched junction nucleotides: 10.

The V gene is TRBV29-1, the J gene TRBJ1-1; TRBD1 agrees at 9 bases. The length of the CDR3 is 16 residues. Losses at the gene ends were 6 bases for V and 4 bases for J; bases not matched to a gene: 15. Germline V gives CDR1 SQVTM, CDR2 ANQGSEA. The CDR3 DNA follows: TGCAGCGTGAAGGGACAGGGAGGGGTCCTGGGCACTGAAGCTTTCTTT. It encodes CSVKGQGGVLGTEAFF.

The chain has TRBV6-5 and TRBJ2-5; TRBD2 is a possible D gene (7 bases). CDR3 length equals 14 residues. Germline-derived CDR1 and CDR2 are MNHEY and SVGAGI. The V end lost 5 bases, the J end lost 5 bases, and 15 bases lay between the germline ends. CDR3 nucleotides: TGTGCCAGCAGTCCGGGGGGCCGCCGGGAGACCCAGTACTTC. It specifies CASSPGGRRETQYF.

This chain links TRBV24-1 with TRBJ1-2, with TRBD1 matching 9 bases. This CDR3 region has 15 residues. With V trimmed by 4 bases and J by 8 bases, 10 bases remained unmatched. Germline V gene data show CDR1 as KGHDR and CDR2 as SFDVKD. Here the CDR3 reads CATSERTGDGRGYTF. The CDR3 region has the DNA TGTGCCACCAGTGAACGGACAGGGGACGGTAGGGGCTACACCTTC.

The chain recombines TRBV5-1 with TRBJ2-7; TRBD2 agrees at 7 bases. The V and J ends lost 6 bases and 0 bases, in that order; junction bases with no gene match: 6. CDR3 length: 14 amino acids. The germline V gene has CDR1 SGHRS and CDR2 YFSETQ. CDR3 sequence: CASTRGSGSYEQYF. CDR3 sequence (DNA): TGCGCCAGCACACGCGGGAGTGGCTCCTACGAGCAGTACTTC.

This sequence joins TRBV11-2 and TRBJ1-2, with D possibly matching TRBD1 (5 bases). The germline CDR1 and CDR2 sequences are SGHAT and FQNNGV. The germline V and J ends were trimmed by 3 bases and 2 bases, with 16 bases remaining between them. This CDR3 is built from 16 residues. The CDR3: CASSLGNNRLNYGYTF. CDR3 coding DNA: TGTGCCAGCAGCTTGGGGAACAACAGGTTAAACTATGGCTACACCTTC.

The V and J genes are TRBV3-1 (or the pseudogene TRBV3-2) and TRBJ1-1, with 7 nucleotides matching TRBD1. This CDR3 comprises 15 residues. J gave up 1 base and V 4 bases, and 6 bases lay outside the gene matches. Germline V gene data show CDR1 as LGHDT and CDR2 as YNNKEL (reference sequence). CDR3 sequence: CASSLTGTENTEAFF. DNA of the CDR3: TGTGCCAGCAGCCTCACCGGGACAGAGAACACTGAAGCTTTCTTT.

This sequence joins TRBV5-1 and TRBJ2-2; D unresolved. V shed 4 bases and J shed 5 bases, with 12 bases lying between them. The germline gives CDR1 SGHRS, CDR2 YFSETQ. The CDR3 loop spans 14 amino acids. The DNA of the CDR3 is TGCGCCAGCAGCACACCGCAAGGGACCGGGGAGCTGTTTTTT. It yields the protein CASSTPQGTGELFF.

The CDR3 region has the DNA TGTGCCATCAGTGAACCCCGGAACACTGAAGCTTTCTTT. It encodes CAISEPRNTEAFF. This chain links TRBV10-3 with TRBJ1-1; D call uncertain. V was shortened by 3 bases and J by 1 base, with 6 bases between the two germline ends. The germline gives CDR1 ENHRY, CDR2 SYGVKD. CDR3 length: 13 amino acids.

The CDR3 nucleotides read TGTGCCAGCAGTGACATAGCAACGGGGACCGGGGAGCTGTTTTTT. Its protein is CASSDIATGTGELFF. The chain is built from TRBV6-4 and TRBJ2-2; weak D call: TRBD2 (5 bases). The ends were cut back, 2 bases at V and 5 bases at J, with 12 bases in the middle. CDR3 length: 15 amino acids. CDR1 MRHNA and CDR2 SNTAGT come from the germline V gene.

V usage is TRBV4-2 and J usage is TRBJ2-5; TRBD2 agrees at 7 bases. V was clipped by 2 bases and J by 5 bases; unmatched bases: 11. The V gene's germline CDR1 is LGHNA and CDR2 YNFKEQ. The CDR3 extends over 16 amino acids. The CDR3 bases are TGTGCCAGCAGCCAAAACCCTAGCGGTAAAAGCGAGACCCAGTACTTC. Translation: CASSQNPSGKSETQYF.

The CDR3: CASSLGGASGGALGEQYF. CDR3 DNA: TGTGCCAGCAGCTTGGGAGGGGCTAGCGGGGGCGCCCTAGGCGAGCAGTACTTC. This chain connects TRBV5-4 to TRBJ2-7, with 10 bases that match TRBD2. The germline V gene has CDR1 SGHNT and CDR2 YYREEE (reference sequence). The CDR3 is 18 amino acids. The ends lost 0 bases at V and 6 bases at J; junction bases unmatched: 15.

The genes are TRBV12-5 and TRBJ1-4; a weak D match, TRBD1 (6 bases). Trimming took 4 bases from V and 2 from J, leaving 11 bases between them. This CDR3 is 15 amino acids long. From germline, CDR1 is LGHNT and CDR2 FRNRAP. CDR3 nucleotides: TGTGCTAGTGGTTACACAGGGATCACTAATGAAAAACTGTTTTTT. Amino acids: CASGYTGITNEKLFF.

The V and J genes are TRBV28 and TRBJ2-7; no reliable D call. The CDR3 length is 13 residues. Germline V lookup: CDR1 MDHEN, CDR2 SYDVKM. V was shortened by 5 bases and J by 2 bases, with 10 bases between the two germline ends. CDR3: CASSMGYPYEQYF. The CDR3 DNA reads as TGTGCCAGCAGTATGGGATACCCCTACGAGCAGTACTTC.

The J gene is TRBJ2-5, the V gene TRBV28; D remains unclear. The ends were cut back, 5 bases at V and 4 bases at J, with 17 bases in the middle. Germline CDR1 MDHEN, CDR2 SYDVKM. The CDR3 extends over 15 amino acids. CDR3 nucleotide sequence: TGTGCCAGCAGTATGTCCGGGCCCTGGGGAGAGACCCAGTACTTC. Its protein product is CASSMSGPWGETQYF.

The table lists this clone with a count of one. The genes are TRBV29-1 and TRBJ1-4; TRBD1 agrees at 10 bases. The V segment lost 3 bases and the J segment 7 bases; nucleotides outside the gene matches: 5. This CDR3 is built from 14 residues. CDR1 SQVTM and CDR2 ANQGSEA come from the germline V gene. CDR3 DNA sequence: TGCAGCGTTGATGGACAGGGGGGACGTGAAAAACTGTTTTTT. Its protein is CSVDGQGGREKLFF.

The gene calls are TRBV6-2 or TRBV6-3 and TRBJ1-2; TRBD1 is a possible D gene (5 bases). Germline values: CDR1 MNHEY, CDR2 SVGEGT. This CDR3 spans 12 amino acids. The V gene lost 2 bases and the J gene lost 8 bases, with 9 bases spanning the gap. CDR3 nucleotides: TGTGCCAGCAGTTACGGGGGATCCGGCTACACCTTC. It yields the protein CASSYGGSGYTF.

The table lists this clone with a few counts. This chain uses TRBV7-9 with TRBJ1-1; 7 nucleotides agree with TRBD1. V shed 5 bases, J shed 2 bases, and the junction held 5 bases outside the gene matches. The CDR3 length is 14 residues. Germline values: CDR1 SEHNR, CDR2 FQNEAQ (reference sequence). The CDR3 DNA follows: TGTGCCAGCAGCACAGGACAGGTCAACACTGAAGCTTTCTTT. Its protein is CASSTGQVNTEAFF.

J is TRBJ2-3 and V is TRBV5-1; D gene unclear. V was pared by 2 bases and J by 4 bases, with 8 bases between. This CDR3 spans 13 amino acids. Per the germline V gene, CDR1 is SGHRS and CDR2 is YFSETQ. CDR3 DNA: TGCGCCAGCAGCTTTAGGGTTTCAGATACGCAGTATTTT. Encoded protein: CASSFRVSDTQYF.